This T cell receptor (beta chain) was recovered during a study of cytomegalovirus exposure and HLA in healthy donors. Overall study context: Later analysis reported that the approximately 120 validation repertoires shared the platform of the 600 to 750 first-cohort repertoires. Study-level points and caveats: Reported performance of the classifier showed diagnosis of cytomegalovirus status with high specificity and sensitivity.

V was pared by 3 bases and J by 5 bases, with 12 bases between. Per the germline V gene, CDR1 is SGHRS and CDR2 is YFSETQ. The CDR3 is 14 amino acids. To note about this clone: Antigen specificity is unknown.

Assay: immunoSEQ multiplex PCR; the TCRdb copy retains only in-frame clones and omits some. The data show 200,000 to 250,000 clones, under 95% seen once. Source material: PBMCs. This clonotype was obtained from a young woman in good health and CMV-seronegative. The rearrangement uses TRBV5-1 and TRBJ1-5, with D possibly TRBD1 on 5 matching bases. CDR3 residues: CASSWDSADQPQHF. The CDR3 nucleotides are TGCGCCAGCAGCTGGGACTCGGCCGATCAGCCCCAGCATTTT.